This note documents a single T cell receptor (beta chain) sequence. This clone's antigen is unknown. The input lacks base qualities; no much larger clone sits a single base away. Library preparation used the immunoSEQ multiplex PCR assay. A mixture of 60 forward primers for TCR Vbeta segments and 13 reverse primers for TCR Jbeta segments was used in the multiplex PCR. The CDR3 region of rearranged TCR beta genes was amplified from genomic DNA with a multiplex PCR assay. On the Illumina HiSeq System, the amplified TCR beta libraries were sequenced as 87-base-pair reads. The authors' analysis ran thus. A later analysis counted approximately 84 million unique TCR beta chains across the 666 repertoires, and some 11 million of these chains were shared by at least two donors. A nearest-neighbor algorithm error-corrected the raw reads and collapsed the reads into unique sequences, merging closely related sequences to remove PCR and sequencing errors. V, D and J gene segments were assigned by aligning CDR3 sequences to IMGT reference sequences. Each retained sequence needed at least a six-nucleotide match to both a V gene segment and a J gene segment. Rearrangements were called productive when the CDR3 lacked stop codons and stayed in frame with V and J; all others were non-productive. Following IMGT convention, CDR3 was defined as the stretch from the second conserved V-encoded cysteine up to the conserved J-encoded phenylalanine. In an earlier analysis of roughly 610 of the donors, sequences lacking an unambiguous match to a single V gene segment were excluded. An earlier analysis of a few hundred of the donors classified V segments as functional when productive rearrangements were above 56.7% and as segregating when the standard deviation between donors was above 5%. A statistical classification framework was built to diagnose cytomegalovirus status from the catalog of TCR beta chain sequences. A later analysis assigned V and J genes by comparing TCR nucleotide sequences with IMGT/GENE-DB human TR gene sequences. A later analysis assigned CDR3 sequences and most-parsimonious VDJ recombination scenarios with the TCRdist pipeline. In a later analysis, every TCR beta chain was defined by the combination of its CDR3 amino acid sequence and its V-gene family, and reads without a unique V-gene family were dropped. In a later analysis, approximately 640 highly shared, low-generation-probability nucleotide sequences were removed to address suspected cross-contamination and a sequencing artifact. In a later analysis, a clonal expansion index was calculated for each public chain from normalized within-repertoire ranks of inferred template counts. Generation probabilities in a later analysis came from a VDJ recombination model fitted to out-of-frame rearrangements, and those results were checked against IGoR. In a later analysis, hypergeometric tests were used to score TCR-TCR, TCR-HLA and TCR-CMV co-occurrence, with a repertoire-size bias correction applied to TCR pairs. In a later analysis, false discovery rates were estimated by permuting HLA or CMV assignments 20 times. In a later analysis, co-occurring TCRs were grouped using DBSCAN, with TCRdist sequence similarity added in when clustering inside HLA-allele-positive subsets. Co-occurrence clustering excluded repertoires with fewer than 30,000 or more than 120,000 public chains, plus five with anomalous nucleotide sharing. TCRdb holds this immuneACCESS table with in-frame rearrangements only. Some clones are missing; in checked studies, unresolved V genes explain under half, and the rest has no known cause. That table furnishes V, J and clone size, whereas the DNA furnished D and trimming. The sample has 150,000 to 200,000 clones on record, around 75% of them singletons. In total, the top ten clones hold about 10% of the sample.

The cohort consisted of more than 650 healthy bone marrow donors. At the time of sampling, all cohort members were nominally healthy, though unrecorded immune exposures were likely present. The donor was CMV seropositive and belonged to the group of more than 250 seropositive cohort members. Each donor provided a peripheral blood sample, and peripheral blood mononuclear cells were used for TCR beta sequencing. Genomic DNA was extracted from the blood cell samples with the Qiagen DNeasy Blood Extraction Kit. For CDR1 and CDR2, the germline V gene lists SGHRS and YFSETQ. The CDR3, from cysteine to phenylalanine, totals 15 residues. Only CDR3 DNA remains: 45 bases, in frame from the first base. Unmatched junction bases come to 9, with V trimmed by 4 bases and J by 6 bases. The data stem from a study of cytomegalovirus exposure and HLA in healthy donors (dated by TCRdb to about 2017). For the wider study: An earlier analysis of some 600 of the donors reported approximately 280 Gb of sequence data and 90 million to 120 million unique TCR beta sequences obtained from approximately 180 million T cells. An early release that covered some 640 HLA-typed donors contained 250 to 350 gigabases of sequencing data and 80 million or so unique TCR sequences. The genetic ancestry cluster associated with self-reported Caucasian donors included over 80% of the approximately 410 genotyped donors. The study aimed to test whether signatures of past pathogen exposure could be identified by cataloging public T cell receptors. The study profiled the T cell repertoires of under 700 subjects by immunosequencing and related them to cytomegalovirus serostatus. Besides the first cohort of approximately 670 subjects, a separate validation cohort made up of 120 different subjects was used. To predict cytomegalovirus infection status, the study combined high-throughput TCR immunosequencing, statistical association of individual TCRs with disease status, and machine learning. A later analysis re-analyzed previously published TCR beta repertoires from roughly 690 donors and added high-resolution HLA genotyping to study TCR occurrence patterns. Rather than using new phenotypic data, the later analysis identified candidate immune exposures from TCR beta sequences and from how often those sequences occurred across donors. An earlier analysis of roughly 600 of the donors used high-throughput TCR beta sequencing to judge whether each TCR beta V gene segment behaved as functional or pseudogenic. Donor age, sex, ethnicity and CMV serostatus were compiled alongside the repertoire data. In a later genetic analysis, genome-wide SNP genotypes for about 55% of the roughly 700 donors were used, and that subset was treated as a discovery cohort. Every discovery cohort repertoire had been produced on one sequencing platform. Class I and class II HLA loci were covered by the typing at four-digit resolution. The number of donors typed differed by locus, with roughly 620-640 for A, B, C, DRB1 and DQB1, roughly 520 for DQA1, about 610 for DPA1, and over 400 for DPB1. Because of strong linkage in the cohort, a handful of DR-DQ haplotypes were treated as single units for association and clustering. Among around 400 genotyped donors of the cohort, an average of roughly 230,000 unique TCR beta nucleotide sequences was sequenced per donor, of which 15% to 20% were non-productive. What the study reported, not specific to this receptor: The sequencing pipeline was judged likely to have produced a cluster of highly shared sequence variants as a technical artifact. The only immune exposure information available for the cohort was CMV serostatus. In vitro tests confirmed that three of the cytomegalovirus-associated TCR beta chains recognize cytomegalovirus antigens. HLA typing was unavailable for some donors at each locus, so association tests used only the typed subset. The study listed 164 TCR beta chains as associated with cytomegalovirus. Because counts were too low, roughly 16 rarely observed V segments, including chromosome 9 orphons, were excluded from the earlier analysis of 500 to 700 of the donors. Only TCR beta chains were sequenced in this cohort, and the absence of alpha or paired-chain data limited detectable features. In a later analysis, the rate of TCR association differed among HLA loci, with DRB1 alleles having the most associated TCRs and HLA-C alleles having the fewest. The authors suggested that the approach could potentially be extended to other disease states and immunological phenotypes. The classifier was reported to diagnose cytomegalovirus status with high specificity and sensitivity in both the original cohort and the validation cohort. Linkage disequilibrium might explain the correlated functional status among segregating V segments, but an unknown experimental factor could not be ruled out. Specific HLA alleles were associated with 18,000 or so TCR beta sequences at a false discovery rate of 0.05 in a later analysis. When HLA alleles, especially DR and DQ, strongly co-occurred, TCR associations were difficult to assign to individual alleles. According to a later analysis, parvovirus B19, influenza, CMV and Epstein-Barr virus appeared linked to several top co-occurrence clusters. Compared with the roughly 700-donor mean, donors in an Asian-associated ancestry cluster had fewer N-insertions in productive TCRs, according to a later genetic analysis. A further reported finding was that TCR beta sequences accurately predicted the HLA-A and HLA-B alleles for most subjects in the first cohort. In an earlier analysis of around 600 of the donors, most TCR beta V segments appeared in productive rearrangements about 87% or about 30% of the time, broadly matching IMGT annotations. In a later analysis, HLA-associated TCR beta chains showed more clonal expansion and lower generation probabilities than non-associated chains that were equally common. Roughly uniform sequencing depth across donors was assumed in presence/absence analyses, although this assumption may not hold. In a later analysis, most CMV-associated TCR beta chains were found to appear HLA-restricted, with HLA associations seemingly driven largely by CMV exposure. V-gene and J-gene trimming of TCR beta chains was associated with a missense DCLRE1C variant in a later genetic analysis, and the association was replicated in an independent cohort. Because the 87-base-pair reads could not distinguish some IMGT-functional V segments, including TRBV6-2 and TRBV6-3, those segments were excluded. Most TCR sequences were seen in very few donors, while some public TCRs were found in many individuals.

The clonotype was recovered from a man in his late teens or twenties in good health and CMV-seropositive. The rearranged chain carries TRBV5-1 and TRBJ2-1, with 8 bases in between that match TRBD1. Material for sequencing was PBMCs. The CDR3 region has the sequence CASSITGGYGNEQFF. The sequence in DNA is TGCGCCAGCAGCATAACAGGGGGGTATGGCAATGAGCAGTTCTTC.